Each of the 23 T cell receptor beta chains below was sequenced from the same sample in a study of T cell repertoires in cytomegalovirus infection. TCRdb re-called the reads through MiXCR, storing one row per CDR3 protein. Of around 250,000 distinct CDR3 sequences listed, 15% to 20% are singletons. Specimen: CD8+ T cells from PBMCs. Source of these receptors: a human donor in good health (CMV status not recorded). Some clones in this sample may be carry-over from other donors' samples.

This clonotype showed up many times. The V and J genes are TRBV7-8 and TRBJ2-4, with 8 bases identical to TRBD1. CDR1 and CDR2 (germline): SGHVS, FQNEAQ. This CDR3 spans 14 amino acids. V dropped 5 bases and J dropped 2; count of bases not matched to a gene: 2. CDR3 bases: TGTGCCAGCAGCGCAGGGGGCCCCAAAAACATTCAGTACTTC. It codes for CASSAGGPKNIQYF.

This clonotype was recorded at least ten times. The chain uses TRBV6-1 and TRBJ2-7, with a tentative D call TRBD1 (6 bases). Looked up from germline, CDR1 is MNHNS and CDR2 is SASEGT. Trimming took off 10 bases at V and 4 bases at J, with 14 bases between the two ends. The CDR3 runs to 12 residues. The DNA of the CDR3 is TGTGCCACCGGCAGGGGCTTTTACGAGCAGTACTTC. It translates to CATGRGFYEQYF.

V and J are TRBV4-2 and TRBJ1-1, with D possibly TRBD1 on 5 matching bases. The CDR3 totals 16 residues. Germline CDR1 LGHNA, CDR2 YNFKEQ. V was clipped by 3 bases and J by 1 base, with 15 bases between them. CDR3 bases: TGTGCCAGCAGCCAGATAGGGGAGGGCCGGAACACTGAAGCTTTCTTT. This encodes CASSQIGEGRNTEAFF.

This clonotype was observed a handful of times. The genes are TRBV2 and TRBJ2-2; D is uncertain. The V gene's germline CDR1 is SNHLY and CDR2 FYNNEI. The CDR3 is made up of 12 amino acids. Trimming removed 7 bases from V and 4 bases from J, with 7 bases in between. CDR3 loop: CASTDTTGELFF. In nucleotides, the CDR3 is TGTGCCAGCACCGATACCACCGGGGAGCTGTTTTTT.

The chain is built from TRBV19 and TRBJ2-1; 9 nucleotides agree with TRBD2. J gave up 8 bases and V 5 bases, and 4 bases lay outside the gene matches. The length of the CDR3 is 13 residues. Germline V lookup: CDR1 LNHDA, CDR2 SQIVND (reference sequence). The CDR3 bases are TGTGCCAGTAGTGAGACTAGCGGTCATGAGCAGTTCTTC. Amino acids: CASSETSGHEQFF.

This clonotype was seen repeatedly, ten times or more. The gene calls are TRBV7-8 and TRBJ1-3; D not resolved. CDR3 length: 14 amino acids. The germline V gene encodes CDR1 SGHVS and CDR2 FQNEAQ. The ends were cut back, 4 bases at V and 2 bases at J, with 9 bases in the middle. The chain's CDR3 is CASSSTLTGNTIYF. The CDR3 DNA reads as TGTGCCAGCAGCTCGACACTTACTGGAAACACCATATATTTT.

The chain is built from TRBV19 and TRBJ2-1; 9 bases fit TRBD1. The J segment lost 4 bases and the V segment lost 3 bases, leaving 10 bases of the junction unmatched. In germline, CDR1 is LNHDA, CDR2 SQIVND (reference sequence). This CDR3 is built from 17 residues. CDR3 sequence: CASSIRPRTGDYNEQFF. The CDR3 DNA sequence: TGTGCCAGTAGTATCCGACCTCGGACAGGGGATTACAATGAGCAGTTCTTC.

V usage is TRBV20-1 and J usage is TRBJ1-5; 12 bases map to TRBD1. Trimming removed 0 bases from V and 0 bases from J; junction bases left unmatched: 6. In germline, CDR1 is DFQATT, CDR2 SNEGSKA (reference sequence). This CDR3 is 18 amino acids long. DNA of the CDR3: TGCAGTGCTAGAGAAGGGACAGGGGGCCTCTATAGCAATCAGCCCCAGCATTTT. It specifies CSAREGTGGLYSNQPQHF.

This clonotype was found many times. V gene TRBV27 combines with J gene TRBJ2-6; D is possibly TRBD1 (7 bases). The CDR3 is 16 amino acids. Germline V gene data show CDR1 as MNHEY and CDR2 as SMNVEV (reference sequence). Between the trimmed V and J ends, which lost 11 bases and 0 bases, there was a span of 17 bases. Here the CDR3 reads CASRGTAFSGANVLTF. The CDR3 bases are TGTGCCTCACGCGGGACAGCGTTCTCTGGGGCCAACGTCCTGACTTTC.

This clonotype was counted ten times or more. This rearrangement joins TRBV7-2 to TRBJ1-6; D may be TRBD1 (5 bases). The CDR3 loop spans 13 amino acids. The V and J ends lost 2 bases and 15 bases respectively, with 14 bases between them. Germline V gene lookup returns CDR1 SGHTA and CDR2 FQGNSA. The CDR3 loop is CASSLRVGGVLHF. The CDR3 DNA reads TGTGCCAGCAGCTTAAGAGTGGGGGGAGTCCTCCACTTT.

The chain carries TRBV5-1 and TRBJ2-3; possible D gene TRBD2, 5 bases. Trimming stripped 3 bases from V and 4 bases from J, with 12 bases between. This CDR3 comprises 14 residues. Germline-derived CDR1 and CDR2 are SGHRS and YFSETQ. The CDR3 is CASSWEINADTQYF. In nucleotides, the CDR3 is TGCGCCAGCAGCTGGGAGATTAACGCAGATACGCAGTATTTT.

This clonotype occurred many times. The chain uses TRBV4-3 and TRBJ2-3; D is uncertain. Between the trimmed V and J ends, which lost 1 base and 3 bases, there was a span of 8 bases. Germline values: CDR1 LGHNA, CDR2 YSLEER. The CDR3 covers 14 residues. This CDR3 is CASSQGTPTDTQYF. The CDR3, as DNA: TGCGCCAGCAGCCAAGGGACGCCAACAGATACGCAGTATTTT.

This clonotype was counted many times. The chain carries TRBV7-4 and TRBJ1-5; D possibly corresponds to TRBD1 (5 bases). The V end was cut by 2 bases, the J end by 2 bases, with 19 bases between. The CDR3 is 18 amino acids. Germline V gene lookup returns CDR1 SGHVT and CDR2 SQSDAQ. DNA for the CDR3: TGTGCCAGCAGCTTACAGAGGCGGGGGGTCGAGGGCAATCAGCCCCAGCATTTT. Translation: CASSLQRRGVEGNQPQHF.

The rearrangement links TRBV12-3 or TRBV12-4 to TRBJ2-5; D might be TRBD1 (6 bases). The CDR3 length is 12 residues. The ends were cut back, 9 bases at V and 5 bases at J, with 13 bases in the middle. Here the CDR3 reads CASQGFRETQYF. The CDR3 nucleotides are TGTGCCAGTCAGGGGTTTCGGGAGACCCAGTACTTC.

V is TRBV28 and J is TRBJ1-5; maybe TRBD1 (6 bases). The V end was cut by 5 bases, the J end by 6 bases, with 14 bases between. Germline values: CDR1 MDHEN, CDR2 SYDVKM. The CDR3 contains 14 residues. CDR3 nucleotide sequence: TGTGCCAGCAGTCAAAGGGGGTTAGTTCAGCCCCAGCATTTT. Translation: CASSQRGLVQPQHF.

There are a few counts of this clonotype. J is TRBJ1-4 and V is TRBV7-9; 9 bases match TRBD1. There are 15 residues in the CDR3. The germline V gene has CDR1 SEHNR and CDR2 FQNEAQ (reference sequence). V was pared by 5 bases and J by 8 bases, with 9 bases of the junction left unmatched. The CDR3 sequence is CASSGGQGRREKLFF. As DNA, the CDR3 is TGTGCCAGCAGCGGGGGACAGGGCAGACGAGAAAAACTGTTTTTT.

CDR3 coding DNA: TGTGCCAGCAGCTTCCCCTATGGCTACACCTTC. It codes for CASSFPYGYTF. The V call is TRBV7-9, the J call TRBJ1-2; D gene unclear. CDR3 length: 11 amino acids. Germline V gene sequence: CDR1 SEHNR, CDR2 FQNEAQ (reference sequence). Trimming removed 3 bases from V and 4 bases from J, with 3 bases in between.

This clonotype has a handful of counts. The gene calls are TRBV5-6 and TRBJ2-5; D remains unclear. Trimming took 0 bases from V and 4 from J, leaving 16 bases between them. Germline loops: CDR1 SGHDT, CDR2 YYEEEE. This CDR3 is built from 16 residues. The CDR3 region has the DNA TGTGCCAGCAGCTTGGGTACCCCAGGACCGACAGAGACCCAGTACTTC. This gives the protein CASSLGTPGPTETQYF.

This clonotype appeared a few times. The chain recombines TRBV7-2 with TRBJ2-1; 7 positions agree with TRBD2. CDR1 SGHTA and CDR2 FQGNSA come from the germline V gene. The V and J ends lost 4 bases and 2 bases, in that order; junction bases with no gene match: 11. The CDR3 extends over 17 amino acids. CDR3 in amino acids: CASSSPMVGGAYNEQFF. The CDR3 DNA reads TGTGCCAGCAGCTCCCCGATGGTGGGGGGGGCCTACAATGAGCAGTTCTTC. Combining the CDR3 with reference TRBV7-2 and TRBJ2-1 gives the whole variable domain GAGVSQSPSNKVTEKGKDVELRCDPISGHTALYWYRQSLGQGLEFLIYFQGNSAPDKSGLPSDRFSAERTGGSVSTLTIQRTQQEDSAVYLCASSSPMVGGAYNEQFFGPGTRLTVL.

CDR3 residues: CSVDLGAHSYGYTF. As DNA, the CDR3 is TGCAGCGTTGATTTGGGGGCGCACAGCTATGGCTACACCTTC. V usage is TRBV29-1 and J usage is TRBJ1-2, with D perhaps TRBD1 (6 bases). Per the germline V gene, CDR1 is SQVTM and CDR2 is ANQGSEA. The CDR3 sequence is 14 residues long. Trimming pared 3 bases from V and 4 bases from J, leaving 15 bases between.

This clonotype has at least ten counts. V is TRBV7-2 and J is TRBJ1-2; D perhaps matches TRBD1 (5 bases). V gave up 1 base and J gave up 5 bases, with 17 bases separating them. The CDR3 extends over 16 amino acids. Germline values: CDR1 SGHTA, CDR2 FQGNSA. CDR3 amino acids: CASSLGSNARVYGYTF. Written as DNA, the CDR3 is TGTGCCAGCAGCTTAGGATCAAATGCCAGGGTATATGGCTACACCTTC.

This clonotype was observed a handful of times. The CDR3 DNA reads as TGTGCCAGCAGCTTAGTCGCGGGGGGTGGCCCAGATACGCAGTATTTT. This codes for CASSLVAGGGPDTQYF. The chain joins TRBV11-2 to TRBJ2-3; TRBD2 matches 8 bases. Germline-derived CDR1 and CDR2 are SGHAT and FQNNGV. Trimming took 1 base from V and 4 from J; bases not matched to a gene: 7. There are 16 residues in the CDR3.

This clonotype was counted a few times. The chain carries TRBV11-2 and TRBJ2-7; tentative D call: TRBD2 (5 bases). Germline CDR1 SGHAT, CDR2 FQNNGV. The length of the CDR3 is 14 residues. Trimming took 0 bases from V and 2 from J, leaving 8 bases between them. CDR3 in DNA: TGTGCCAGCAGCTTAGACCTAGCAACCTACGAGCAGTACTTC. Protein product: CASSLDLATYEQYF.